This entry features one T cell receptor beta chain sequence. The source of the sample is a study of blood T cell repertoires in COVID-19. Study-level information: From the United States, Italy and Spain came samples of acute and convalescent COVID-19.

The CDR3 has 12 residues. V shed 3 bases and J shed 4 bases, with 6 bases lying between them. Germline values: CDR1 MNHEY, CDR2 SMNVEV (reference sequence). Living in about two dozen US areas, the participants were between 18 and 89 years of age. Libraries were prepared by immunoSEQ multiplex PCR; TCRdb keeps only in-frame clonotypes and omits some of them. This sample has more than 250,000 clones, with 80% to 90% found just once. Source material: PBMCs or T cells enriched from blood (not recorded which). This chain connects TRBV27 to TRBJ1-2, with D possibly matching TRBD1 (5 bases). This TCR came from a man aged 25-40 years who had recovered from COVID-19. This chain's CDR3 is CASSFRGYGYTF. Written as DNA, the CDR3 is TGTGCCAGCAGTTTTAGGGGCTATGGCTACACCTTC.